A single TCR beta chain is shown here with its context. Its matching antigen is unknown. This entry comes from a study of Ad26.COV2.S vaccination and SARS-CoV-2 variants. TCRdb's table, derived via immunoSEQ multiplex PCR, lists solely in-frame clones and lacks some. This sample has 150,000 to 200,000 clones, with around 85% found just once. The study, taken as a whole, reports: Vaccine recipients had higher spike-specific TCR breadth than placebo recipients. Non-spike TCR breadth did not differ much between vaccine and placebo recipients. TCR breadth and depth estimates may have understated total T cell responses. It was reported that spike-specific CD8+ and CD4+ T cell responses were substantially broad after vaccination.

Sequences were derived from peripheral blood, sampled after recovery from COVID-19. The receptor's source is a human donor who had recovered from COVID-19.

The CDR3 here is CASSILAGGEYF. The CDR3 nucleotides read TGTGCCAGCAGTATCCTAGCGGGAGGAGAGTACTTC. This sequence joins TRBV2 and TRBJ2-7; 11 nucleotides line up with TRBD2. CDR3 size: 12 residues. The germline gives CDR1 SNHLY, CDR2 FYNNEI. Trimming at V came to 5 bases and at J to 11 bases, leaving 5 bases not matched to a gene.